The 19 T cell receptor beta chains below come from one sample, sequenced in a study of T cell responses to AZD1222 COVID-19 vaccine. The assay was immunoSEQ multiplex PCR, and TCRdb's table has in-frame clones only and misses some. The table includes fewer than 130,000 clones, roughly 92% detected once. Specimen: peripheral blood, collected 28 days after the second AZD1222 dose. The receptors stem from an adult who received the AZD1222 COVID-19 vaccine.

This clone was counted only a few times. V and J are TRBV28 and TRBJ1-4; no firm D call. V was shortened by 10 bases and J by 10 bases, with 10 bases between the two germline ends. Germline V lookup: CDR1 MDHEN, CDR2 SYDVKM. The length of the CDR3 is 10 residues. CDR3 in DNA: TGTGCCACGCCGCTCGGAAAACTGTTTTTT. Residues: CATPLGKLFF.

The rearrangement joins TRBV27 to TRBJ1-2, with a tentative D call TRBD1 (5 bases). The CDR3 contains 14 residues. The V gene's germline CDR1 is MNHEY and CDR2 SMNVEV (reference sequence). Trimming removed 4 bases from V and 7 bases from J, with 16 bases in between. CDR3 residues: CASSYQGLVPGYTF. CDR3 DNA: TGTGCCAGCAGTTATCAGGGCCTCGTCCCTGGCTACACCTTC.

With regard to this clone: Other DNA variants within this sample encode the same CDR3. The J gene is TRBJ1-1, the V gene TRBV19, with D hard to call. This CDR3 spans 14 amino acids. V lost 3 bases and J lost 0, with 8 bases in between. Germline V gene data show CDR1 as LNHDA and CDR2 as SQIVND (reference sequence). In DNA, the CDR3 is TGTGCCAGTAGTATGTATTCCGTGAACACTGAAGCTTTCTTT. Residues: CASSMYSVNTEAFF.

This chain links TRBV10-2 with TRBJ1-1, with TRBD1 matching over 8 bases. The germline V gene has CDR1 WSHSY and CDR2 SAAADI. The CDR3 is 13 residues long. Unmatched junction bases numbered 1, after V lost 3 bases and J lost 4 bases. The CDR3: CASSDRGRTEAFF. The CDR3 nucleotides are TGCGCCAGCAGTGACAGGGGGCGCACTGAAGCTTTCTTT.

This clone was picked up one time. V and J are TRBV4-3 and TRBJ2-1, with 10 bases lining up with TRBD2. CDR3 length: 17 residues. The germline V gene has CDR1 LGHNA and CDR2 YSLEER. The V gene end was trimmed by 1 base and the J gene end by 7 bases; junction bases not matched to a gene: 10. The CDR3 DNA is TGCGCCAGCAGCCAAGGCGACGGAGCGGGGGGGCTTAATGAGCAGTTCTTC. Residues: CASSQGDGAGGLNEQFF.

The J gene is TRBJ2-5, the V gene TRBV5-1; weak D call: TRBD1 (6 bases). CDR3 length: 14 residues. Trimming removed 1 base at V and 4 bases at J, with 11 bases between. The germline V gene encodes CDR1 SGHRS and CDR2 YFSETQ. The CDR3 DNA is TGCGCCAGCAGCTTGTCAGGGGCCGGAGAGACCCAGTACTTC. It translates to CASSLSGAGETQYF.

V gene TRBV4-1 combines with J gene TRBJ2-7, with TRBD1 matching 8 bases. The CDR3 has 15 residues. Trimming took 2 bases from V and 2 from J; bases not matched to a gene: 5. CDR1 MGHRA and CDR2 YSYEKL come from the germline V gene. This chain's CDR3 is CASSQPGQDPYEQYF. Here the CDR3 DNA reads TGCGCCAGCAGCCAACCGGGACAGGACCCCTACGAGCAGTACTTC.

This clone was seen only once. The chain joins TRBV15 to TRBJ2-2, with D perhaps being TRBD1 or TRBD2 (5 bases each). Trimming shortened V by 7 bases and J by 1 base, and 16 bases separated the two germline ends. CDR1 and CDR2 from the germline V gene are LNHNV and YYDKDF (reference sequence). The CDR3 consists of 16 residues. CDR3 sequence (DNA): TGTGCCACCACGACGGGCGAGGGGCTGAACACCGGGGAGCTGTTTTTT. Amino acid sequence: CATTTGEGLNTGELFF.

The J gene is TRBJ1-5, the V gene TRBV27; D unclear. V was cut by 5 bases and J by 0 bases, with 14 bases left in between. The CDR3 extends over 16 amino acids. Looked up from germline, CDR1 is MNHEY and CDR2 is SMNVEV (reference sequence). The CDR3 nucleotides are TGTGCCAGCAGTCCCGTCTCACAGTTTAGCAATCAGCCCCAGCATTTT. It encodes CASSPVSQFSNQPQHF.

The rearrangement links TRBV15 to TRBJ1-1; D not resolved. V was pared by 0 bases and J by 1 base, with 18 bases between. The CDR3 totals 18 residues. Germline loops: CDR1 LNHNV, CDR2 YYDKDF (reference sequence). The CDR3 nucleotides are TGTGCCACCAGCAGAGATCGGGGAGCGCGTGGGAAGAACACTGAAGCTTTCTTT. This translates into CATSRDRGARGKNTEAFF.

The chain joins TRBV9 to TRBJ2-7; possible D gene TRBD1, 6 bases. V was pared by 0 bases and J by 3 bases, with 13 bases between. CDR1 is SGDLS and CDR2 is YYNGEE in the germline V gene. The CDR3 covers 15 residues. CDR3 nucleotides: TGTGCCAGCAGCGTAGACCCCGGACAGATCTACGAGCAGTACTTC. This codes for CASSVDPGQIYEQYF.

This clone was seen a handful of times. The V call is TRBV10-1, the J call TRBJ2-1; either TRBD1 or TRBD2 may fit D (6 bases each). This CDR3 has 14 residues. V was shortened by 6 bases and J by 10 bases, with 19 bases between the two germline ends. Germline V gene lookup returns CDR1 WNHNN and CDR2 SYGVQD (reference sequence). This chain's CDR3 is CASSGTRGAREQFF. CDR3 in DNA: TGCGCCAGCAGCGGAACAAGGGGGGCGCGCGAGCAGTTCTTC.

Comments on this clone: One end of the junction does not line up with germline, which may come from a read error. The chain employs TRBV7-2 and TRBJ2-7; D may correspond to TRBD1 or TRBD2 (5 bases each). Germline V gene lookup returns CDR1 SGHTA and CDR2 FQGNSA. The CDR3 extends over 12 amino acids. The CDR3 reads CASSSPPGTPSF. The CDR3 DNA is TGTGCCAGCAGCTCCCCTCCCGGGACGCCAAGCTTC.

The chain carries TRBV9 and TRBJ2-7, with TRBD1 matching over 7 bases. CDR3 size: 13 residues. Per the germline V gene, CDR1 is SGDLS and CDR2 is YYNGEE. V lost 0 bases, J lost 6 bases, and 3 bases stayed unmatched. The CDR3 here is CASSVGQGREQYF. The CDR3 region has the DNA TGTGCCAGCAGCGTAGGACAGGGCCGCGAGCAGTACTTC.

The rearrangement uses TRBV20-1 and TRBJ1-2, with unresolved D. The CDR3 length is 11 residues. V was pared by 4 bases and J by 3 bases, with 6 bases between. Germline CDR1 and CDR2: DFQATT and SNEGSKA (reference sequence). CDR3 region: CSATGYYGYTF. The CDR3 DNA reads as TGCAGTGCTACGGGATACTATGGCTACACCTTC.

This chain links TRBV27 with TRBJ2-7; D may be TRBD2 (5 bases). This CDR3 spans 13 amino acids. Trimming removed 5 bases at V and 3 bases at J, with 11 bases between. The germline V gene has CDR1 MNHEY and CDR2 SMNVEV (reference sequence). The CDR3, as DNA: TGTGCCAGCAGTCTTTCGAGCGGCTACGAGCAGTACTTC. It encodes CASSLSSGYEQYF.

The gene calls are TRBV2 and TRBJ1-6, with 7 bases matching TRBD1. Germline loops: CDR1 SNHLY, CDR2 FYNNEI. Unmatched junction bases numbered 6, after V lost 2 bases and J lost 5 bases. The length of the CDR3 is 16 residues. The CDR3 DNA follows: TGTGCCAGCAGTGAATACCAGACAGGGAATAATTCACCCCTCCACTTT. Residues: CASSEYQTGNNSPLHF.

J is TRBJ2-1 and V is TRBV5-1, with 14 bases identical to TRBD2. The germline CDR1 and CDR2 sequences are SGHRS and YFSETQ. The CDR3 contains 14 residues. The V and J ends lost 4 bases and 10 bases, in that order; junction bases with no gene match: 4. This CDR3 is CASSKGLAGVEQFF. The CDR3 DNA reads TGCGCCAGCAGCAAGGGACTAGCGGGGGTGGAGCAGTTCTTC. Full variable domain (remainder filled in from reference TRBV5-1 and TRBJ2-1): KAGVTQTPRYLIKTRGQQVTLSCSPISGHRSVSWYQQTPGQGLQFLFEYFSETQRNKGNFPGRFSGRQFSNSRSEMNVSTLELGDSALYLCASSKGLAGVEQFFGPGTRLTVL.

This chain joins TRBV11-2 and TRBJ2-7; D assignment may be TRBD1 or TRBD2 (5 bases each). Germline CDR1 reads SGHAT; CDR2 reads FQNNGV. This CDR3 region has 13 residues. Trimming took 4 bases from V and 3 from J, leaving 10 bases between them. CDR3 sequence (DNA): TGTGCCAGCAGCTCCGGGACGAACTACGAGCAGTACTTC. Its translation is CASSSGTNYEQYF.